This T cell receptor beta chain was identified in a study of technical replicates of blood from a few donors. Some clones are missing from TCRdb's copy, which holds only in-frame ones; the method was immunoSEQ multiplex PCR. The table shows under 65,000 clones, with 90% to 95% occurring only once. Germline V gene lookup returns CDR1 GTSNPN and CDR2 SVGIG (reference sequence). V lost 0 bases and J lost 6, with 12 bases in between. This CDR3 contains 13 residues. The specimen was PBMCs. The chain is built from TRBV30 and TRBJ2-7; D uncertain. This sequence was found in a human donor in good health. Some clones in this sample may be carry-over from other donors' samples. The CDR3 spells CAWSVLLIPEQYF. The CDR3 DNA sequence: TGTGCCTGGAGTGTACTCCTTATCCCCGAGCAGTACTTC. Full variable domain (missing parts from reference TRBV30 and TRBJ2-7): SQTIHQWPATLVQPVGSPLSLECTVEGTSNPNLYWYRQAAGRGLQLLFYSVGIGQISSEVPQNLSASRPQDRQFILSSKKLLLSDSGFYLCAWSVLLIPEQYFGPGTRLTVT.